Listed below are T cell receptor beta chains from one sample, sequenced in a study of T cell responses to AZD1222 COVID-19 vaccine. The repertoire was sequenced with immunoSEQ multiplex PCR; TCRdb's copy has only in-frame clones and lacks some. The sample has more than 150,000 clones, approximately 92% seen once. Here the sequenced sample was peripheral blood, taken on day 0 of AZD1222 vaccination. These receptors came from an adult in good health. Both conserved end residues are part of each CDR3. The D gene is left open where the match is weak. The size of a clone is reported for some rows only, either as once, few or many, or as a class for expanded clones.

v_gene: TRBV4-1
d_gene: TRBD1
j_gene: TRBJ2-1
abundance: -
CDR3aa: CASSQEVRGSYNEQFF
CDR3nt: TGCGCCAGCAGCCAAGAGGTCAGGGGGTCCTACAATGAGCAGTTCTTC

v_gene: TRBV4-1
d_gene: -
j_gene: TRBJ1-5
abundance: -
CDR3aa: CASSHPGLGQPQHF
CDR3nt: TGCGCCAGCAGCCACCCAGGGTTGGGTCAGCCCCAGCATTTT

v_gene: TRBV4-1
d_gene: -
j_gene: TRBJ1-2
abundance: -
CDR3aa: CASSQLGDTYTF
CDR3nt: TGCGCCAGCAGCCAATTGGGGGACACCTACACCTTC

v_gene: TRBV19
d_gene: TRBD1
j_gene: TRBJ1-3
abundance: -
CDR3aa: CASTTTGGSGNTIYF
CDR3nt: TGTGCCAGTACCACGACAGGGGGCTCGGGAAACACCATATATTTT

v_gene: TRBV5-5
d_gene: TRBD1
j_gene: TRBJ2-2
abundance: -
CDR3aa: CASSWDRGNTAGELFF
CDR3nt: TGTGCCAGCAGCTGGGACAGGGGAAACACCGCCGGGGAGCTGTTTTTT

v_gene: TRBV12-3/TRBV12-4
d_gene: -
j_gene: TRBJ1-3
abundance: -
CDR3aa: CASSTGLGNTIYF
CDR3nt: TGTGCCAGCAGTACAGGGTTGGGCAACACCATATATTTT

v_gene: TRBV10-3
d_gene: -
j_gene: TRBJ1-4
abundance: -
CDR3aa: CAISDYSRGGEKLFF
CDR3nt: TGTGCCATCAGTGACTACTCGCGGGGGGGTGAAAAACTGTTTTTT

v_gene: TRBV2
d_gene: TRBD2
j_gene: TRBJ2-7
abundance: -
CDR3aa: CASSAPGREGYEQYF
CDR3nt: TGTGCCAGCAGTGCTCCCGGGCGGGAGGGCTACGAGCAGTACTTC

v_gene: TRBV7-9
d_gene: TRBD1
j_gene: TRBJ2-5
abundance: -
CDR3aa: CASSFPWGQGEETQYF
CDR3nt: TGTGCCAGCAGCTTCCCCTGGGGACAGGGGGAAGAGACCCAGTACTTC

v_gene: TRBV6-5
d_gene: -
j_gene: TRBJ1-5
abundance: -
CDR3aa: CASSYSTSSNQPQHF
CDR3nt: TGTGCCAGCAGTTACTCCACTAGTAGCAATCAGCCCCAGCATTTT

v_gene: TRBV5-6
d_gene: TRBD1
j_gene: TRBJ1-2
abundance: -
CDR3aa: CASSSAGTGVFYGYTF
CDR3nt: TGTGCCAGCAGTTCCGCCGGGACAGGTGTCTTCTATGGCTACACCTTC

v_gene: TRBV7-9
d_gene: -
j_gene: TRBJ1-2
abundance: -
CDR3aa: CASSFSGTDFDYGYTF
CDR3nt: TGTGCCAGCAGCTTCTCCGGGACGGACTTCGACTATGGCTACACCTTC

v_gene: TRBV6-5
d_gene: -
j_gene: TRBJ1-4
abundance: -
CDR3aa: CASSSIGEKLFF
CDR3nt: TGTGCCAGCAGTTCGATAGGAGAAAAACTGTTTTTT

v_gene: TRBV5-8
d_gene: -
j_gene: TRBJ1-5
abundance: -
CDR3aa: CASSLNNQPQHF
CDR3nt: TGTGCCAGCAGCTTAAATAATCAGCCCCAGCATTTT

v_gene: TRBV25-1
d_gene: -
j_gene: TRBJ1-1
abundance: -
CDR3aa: CASSRAGGEAFF
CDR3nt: TGTGCCAGCAGTCGAGCGGGGGGGGAAGCTTTCTTT

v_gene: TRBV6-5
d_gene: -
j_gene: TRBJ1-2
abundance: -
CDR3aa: CASRRSETDYGYTF
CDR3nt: TGTGCCAGCAGACGATCCGAGACAGACTATGGCTACACCTTC

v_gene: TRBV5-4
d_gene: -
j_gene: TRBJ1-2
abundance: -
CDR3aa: CASSREARGVASGYTF
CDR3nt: TGTGCCAGCAGCCGTGAAGCGAGGGGAGTAGCTAGCGGCTACACCTTC

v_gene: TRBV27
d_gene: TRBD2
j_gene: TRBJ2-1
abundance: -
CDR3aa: CASSLGSGGANEQFF
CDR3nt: TGTGCCAGCAGTTTGGGGAGCGGGGGGGCCAATGAGCAGTTCTTC

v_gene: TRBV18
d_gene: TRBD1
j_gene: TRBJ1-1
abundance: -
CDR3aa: CASSPSGTAMNTEAFF
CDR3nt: TGTGCCAGCTCACCTTCGGGGACAGCAATGAACACTGAAGCTTTCTTT

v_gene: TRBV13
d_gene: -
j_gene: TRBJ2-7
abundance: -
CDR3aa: CASSFGGSYEQYF
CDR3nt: TGTGCCAGCAGCTTTGGCGGGTCCTACGAGCAGTACTTC

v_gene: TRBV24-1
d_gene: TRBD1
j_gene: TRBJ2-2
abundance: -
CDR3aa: CATSDLGQGEHRELFF
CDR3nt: TGTGCCACCAGTGATTTGGGACAGGGGGAGCACCGGGAGCTGTTTTTT

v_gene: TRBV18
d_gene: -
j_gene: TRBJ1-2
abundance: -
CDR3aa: CVSSPARARGYTF
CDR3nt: TGTGTCAGCTCACCGGCAAGGGCGCGAGGCTACACCTTC

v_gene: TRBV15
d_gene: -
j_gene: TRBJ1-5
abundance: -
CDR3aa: CATSRAQGGGQPQHF
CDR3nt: TGTGCCACCAGCAGAGCACAGGGAGGAGGTCAGCCCCAGCATTTT

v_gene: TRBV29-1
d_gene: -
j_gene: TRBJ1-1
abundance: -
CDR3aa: CSIRDSNLNTEAFF
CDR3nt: TGCAGCATACGGGACTCGAATTTAAACACTGAAGCTTTCTTT

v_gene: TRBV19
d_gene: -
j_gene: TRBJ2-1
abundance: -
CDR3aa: CASSMRREIYNEQFF
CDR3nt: TGTGCCAGTAGTATGCGCCGGGAGATCTACAATGAGCAGTTCTTC

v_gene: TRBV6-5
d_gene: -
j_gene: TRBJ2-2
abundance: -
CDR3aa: CASSYAGGGTGELFF
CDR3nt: TGTGCCAGCAGTTATGCGGGTGGCGGCACCGGGGAGCTGTTTTTT

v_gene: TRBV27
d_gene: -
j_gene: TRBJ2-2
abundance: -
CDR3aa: CASSFGVLGTGELFF
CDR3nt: TGTGCCAGCAGTTTCGGGGTTTTGGGAACCGGGGAGCTGTTTTTT

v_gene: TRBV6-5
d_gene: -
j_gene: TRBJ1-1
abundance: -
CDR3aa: CASGEQGTEAFF
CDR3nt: TGTGCCAGCGGAGAACAGGGTACTGAAGCTTTCTTT

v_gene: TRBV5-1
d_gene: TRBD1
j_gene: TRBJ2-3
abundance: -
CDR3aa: CASSLLDRGTDTQYF
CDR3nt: TGCGCCAGCAGCTTGTTGGACAGGGGGACAGATACGCAGTATTTT

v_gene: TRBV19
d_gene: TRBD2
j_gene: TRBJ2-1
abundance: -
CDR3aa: CASRSGLAGGRNEQFF
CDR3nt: TGTGCCAGTAGATCCGGACTAGCGGGAGGACGTAATGAGCAGTTCTTC

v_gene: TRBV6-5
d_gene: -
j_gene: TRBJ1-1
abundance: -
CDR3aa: CASSRTQGGLAFF
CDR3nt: TGTGCCAGCAGCAGGACTCAAGGAGGTCTAGCTTTCTTT

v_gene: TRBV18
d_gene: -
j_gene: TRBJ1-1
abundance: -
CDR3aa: CASSPPDGGVTEAFF
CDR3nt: TGTGCCAGCTCACCTCCGGATGGGGGTGTGACTGAAGCTTTCTTT

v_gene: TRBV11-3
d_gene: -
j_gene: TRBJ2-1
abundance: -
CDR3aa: CASSLGQGGDNEQFF
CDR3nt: TGTGCCAGCAGCTTAGGCCAGGGTGGCGACAATGAGCAGTTCTTC

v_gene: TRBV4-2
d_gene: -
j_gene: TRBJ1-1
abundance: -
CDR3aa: CASSQDNRANTEAFF
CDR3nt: TGTGCCAGCAGCCAAGATAACAGGGCGAACACTGAAGCTTTCTTT

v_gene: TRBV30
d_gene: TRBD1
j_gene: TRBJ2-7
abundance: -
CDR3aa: CALHGTGTGGSSYEQYF
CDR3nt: TGTGCTCTGCATGGGACAGGGACCGGCGGGAGCTCCTACGAGCAGTACTTC

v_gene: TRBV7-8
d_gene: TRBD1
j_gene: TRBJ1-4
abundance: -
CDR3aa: CASIPNRQGRGEKLFF
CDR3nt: TGTGCCAGCATCCCCAACAGACAGGGCCGGGGGGAAAAACTGTTTTTT

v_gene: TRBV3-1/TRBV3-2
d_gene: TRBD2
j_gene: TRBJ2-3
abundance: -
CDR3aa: CASSLLGLAVSTDTQYF
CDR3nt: TGTGCCAGCAGCCTCCTCGGACTAGCGGTTAGCACGGATACGCAGTATTTT

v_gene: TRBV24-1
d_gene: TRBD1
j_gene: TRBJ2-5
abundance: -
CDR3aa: CATSDLQGDQETQYF
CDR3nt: TGTGCCACCAGTGATTTGCAGGGGGACCAAGAGACCCAGTACTTC

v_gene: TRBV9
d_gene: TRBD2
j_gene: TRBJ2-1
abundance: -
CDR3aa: CASSALGGVTYNEQFF
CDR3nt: TGTGCCAGCAGCGCCCTTGGGGGGGTGACCTACAATGAGCAGTTCTTC

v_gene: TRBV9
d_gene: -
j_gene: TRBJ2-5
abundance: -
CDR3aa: CASSTGGAGGDETQYF
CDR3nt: TGTGCCAGCAGCACCGGGGGGGCAGGGGGCGACGAGACCCAGTACTTC

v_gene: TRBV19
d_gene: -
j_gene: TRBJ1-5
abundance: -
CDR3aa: CASSIGNQPQHF
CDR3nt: TGTGCCAGTAGTATAGGGAATCAGCCCCAGCATTTT

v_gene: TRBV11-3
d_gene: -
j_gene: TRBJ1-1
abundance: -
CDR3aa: CASSYGTNTEAFF
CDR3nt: TGTGCCAGCAGCTATGGGACGAACACTGAAGCTTTCTTT

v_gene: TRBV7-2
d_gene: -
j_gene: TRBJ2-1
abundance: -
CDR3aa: CASREQDFNEQFF
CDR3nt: TGTGCCAGCAGAGAACAGGACTTCAATGAGCAGTTCTTC

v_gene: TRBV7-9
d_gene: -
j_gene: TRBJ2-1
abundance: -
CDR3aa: CASSLSGHEQFF
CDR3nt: TGTGCCAGCAGCTTGAGTGGTCATGAGCAGTTCTTC

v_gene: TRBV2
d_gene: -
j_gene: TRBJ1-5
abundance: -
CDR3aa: CASSVRQGNQPQHF
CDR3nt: TGTGCCAGCAGTGTTCGTCAGGGCAATCAGCCCCAGCATTTT

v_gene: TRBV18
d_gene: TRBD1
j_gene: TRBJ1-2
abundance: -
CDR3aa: CASSPVDRGNYGYTF
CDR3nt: TGTGCCAGCTCACCAGTGGACAGGGGGAACTATGGCTACACCTTC

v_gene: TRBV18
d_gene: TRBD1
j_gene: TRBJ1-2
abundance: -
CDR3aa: CASSPPGTVNYGYTF
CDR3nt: TGTGCCAGCTCACCACCCGGGACAGTTAACTATGGCTACACCTTC

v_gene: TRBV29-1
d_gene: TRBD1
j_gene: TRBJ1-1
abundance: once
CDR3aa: CSARGGNTEAFF
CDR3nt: TGCAGCGCCAGGGGGGGTAACACTGAAGCTTTCTTT

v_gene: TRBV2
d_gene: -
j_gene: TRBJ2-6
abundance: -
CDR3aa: CASIGRYSGANVLTF
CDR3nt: TGTGCCAGCATCGGCCGCTACTCTGGGGCCAACGTCCTGACTTTC

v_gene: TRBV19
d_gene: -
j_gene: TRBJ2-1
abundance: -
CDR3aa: CASRDRGLGNEQFF
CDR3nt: TGTGCCAGTAGGGACCGGGGGCTCGGCAATGAGCAGTTCTTC

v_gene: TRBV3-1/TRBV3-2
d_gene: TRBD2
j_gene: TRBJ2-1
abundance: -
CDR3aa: CASSPGRGLSSYNEQFF
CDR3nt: TGTGCCAGCAGCCCGGGGAGGGGCCTGAGCTCCTACAATGAGCAGTTCTTC

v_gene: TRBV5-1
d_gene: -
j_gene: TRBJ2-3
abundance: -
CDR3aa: CASSSPGGTDTDTQYF
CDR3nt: TGCGCCAGCAGCTCCCCCGGGGGGACAGACACAGATACGCAGTATTTT

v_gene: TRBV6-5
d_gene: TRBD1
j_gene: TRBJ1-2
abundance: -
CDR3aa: CASSSDRVIWDYGYTF
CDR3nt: TGTGCCAGCAGTTCGGACAGGGTAATATGGGACTATGGCTACACCTTC